These 26 T cell receptor beta chains were all obtained from the same sample, sequenced in a study of blood T cell repertoires in COVID-19. Profiled with immunoSEQ multiplex PCR; TCRdb holds only in-frame clones, not every one. The sample shows 300,000 to 400,000 clones, 85% to 95% of them seen only once. The sequencing sample was made of PBMCs or T cells enriched from blood (not recorded which). The receptor set was obtained from a woman aged 25 to 39 who had been exposed to COVID-19.

The chain is built from TRBV6-5 and TRBJ1-3; TRBD1 might be the D (6 bases). The CDR3 loop spans 16 amino acids. V dropped 0 bases and J dropped 4 bases, with 13 bases sitting between them. CDR1 and CDR2 (germline): MNHEY, SVGAGI. The CDR3 region has the DNA TGTGCCAGCAGTTACTCCCTCTCAGGGACAGGAAACACCATATATTTT. As protein: CASSYSLSGTGNTIYF.

The chain employs TRBV4-2 and TRBJ2-7; possible D gene TRBD2, 5 bases. The CDR3 contains 23 residues. The V gene lost 0 bases and the J gene lost 4 bases, with 37 bases spanning the gap. Germline CDR1 reads LGHNA; CDR2 reads YNFKEQ. The chain's CDR3 is CASSQESIRTQTGRWRNPYEQYF. CDR3 nucleotides: TGTGCCAGCAGCCAAGAGTCCATACGCACCCAAACTGGGCGGTGGAGGAACCCTTACGAGCAGTACTTC.

For the CDR3, the DNA is TGTGCCAGCAGCTCGGGACTAGCGGGCACCGGGGAGCTGTTTTTT. It translates to CASSSGLAGTGELFF. This sequence joins TRBV6-5 and TRBJ2-2; 12 positions agree with TRBD2. The germline V gene has CDR1 MNHEY and CDR2 SVGAGI. V was pared by 6 bases and J by 4 bases, with 3 bases of the junction left unmatched. The CDR3 extends over 15 amino acids.

This sequence joins TRBV4-2 and TRBJ1-1; D is undetermined. V was shortened by 0 bases and J by 4 bases, with 12 bases between the two germline ends. CDR3 length: 15 residues. Germline CDR1 reads LGHNA; CDR2 reads YNFKEQ. As DNA, the CDR3 is TGTGCCAGCAGCCAAGATCAGTCACGCGGCACTGAAGCTTTCTTT. Residues: CASSQDQSRGTEAFF.

This clone was recorded once. This rearrangement joins TRBV4-1 to TRBJ2-3; weak D call: TRBD2 (6 bases). The CDR3 consists of 16 residues. Deletions cut 3 bases from V and 2 bases from J, with 15 bases between. Germline CDR1 and CDR2: MGHRA and YSYEKL. Here the CDR3 DNA reads TGCGCCAGCAGCCACACCGGGGCGGGGCCCACAGATACGCAGTATTTT. This translates into CASSHTGAGPTDTQYF.

The genes are TRBV12-3 or TRBV12-4 and TRBJ1-3; D is unresolved. This CDR3 spans 13 amino acids. V shed 7 bases and J shed 0 bases, with 7 bases lying between them. The CDR3 reads CASTLYSGNTIYF. The CDR3 nucleotides are TGTGCCAGCACCCTTTACTCTGGAAACACCATATATTTT.

The chain employs TRBV10-3 and TRBJ2-2, with 7 positions matching TRBD1. Germline values: CDR1 ENHRY, CDR2 SYGVKD. This CDR3 region has 15 residues. After removal of 1 base from V and 6 bases from J, the junction contained 5 bases not matched to a gene. The CDR3 sequence: CAISEYGTVAGELFF. Here the CDR3 DNA reads TGTGCCATCAGTGAGTACGGGACAGTCGCCGGGGAGCTGTTTTTT.

This chain joins TRBV2 and TRBJ2-5, with 9 bases that match TRBD2. The CDR3 spans 15 residues. Germline CDR1 is SNHLY and CDR2 is FYNNEI. The V segment lost 4 bases and the J segment 2 bases; nucleotides outside the gene matches: 5. Here the CDR3 reads CASSGGSGGQETQYF. The CDR3, as DNA: TGTGCCAGCAGTGGAGGTAGCGGGGGACAAGAGACCCAGTACTTC.

The table lists this clone with a count of one. V and J are TRBV18 and TRBJ1-6; 8 nucleotides agree with TRBD1. The CDR3 spans 14 residues. The junction had 3 bases not matched to a gene; V was cut back by 4 bases and J by 7 bases. Germline CDR1 and CDR2: KGHSH and LQKENI. In nucleotides, the CDR3 is TGTGCCAGCTCACTCCGGGACAGGAATTCACCCCTCCACTTT. Translated: CASSLRDRNSPLHF.

The J gene is TRBJ2-3, the V gene TRBV4-2; 9 nucleotides line up with TRBD2. This CDR3 spans 20 amino acids. CDR1 is LGHNA and CDR2 is YNFKEQ in the germline V gene. J was trimmed by 0 bases and V by 1 base; bases with no gene match: 14. In DNA, the CDR3 is TGTGCCAGCAGCCAAGTTACAGCGGGGGGTGCGGGAGCCAGCACAGATACGCAGTATTTT. It codes for CASSQVTAGGAGASTDTQYF.

The chain joins TRBV7-9 to TRBJ1-6; no definite D call. The CDR3 is made up of 18 amino acids. CDR1 SEHNR and CDR2 FQNEAQ come from the germline V gene (reference sequence). V dropped 6 bases and J dropped 0 bases, with 18 bases sitting between them. The CDR3 DNA is TGTGCCAGCAGTTCCCCAGCCGACCCTAGCTCCTATAATTCACCCCTCCACTTT. It translates to CASSSPADPSSYNSPLHF.

CDR3 region: CATREGGQPQHF. CDR3 DNA sequence: TGTGCCACCAGGGAGGGAGGGCAGCCCCAGCATTTT. V gene TRBV10-3 combines with J gene TRBJ1-5; possible D gene TRBD1, 5 bases. Trimming took 10 bases from V and 7 from J, leaving 14 bases between them. Germline V gives CDR1 ENHRY, CDR2 SYGVKD. This CDR3 has 12 residues.

The chain joins TRBV5-1 to TRBJ2-2; maybe TRBD2 (7 bases). The germline CDR1 and CDR2 sequences are SGHRS and YFSETQ. This CDR3 is built from 17 residues. V was clipped by 3 bases and J by 4 bases, with 19 bases between them. In DNA form, the CDR3 reads TGCGCCAGCAGCTCCGTATTGGGCGGGGGCGGCACCGGGGAGCTGTTTTTT. It encodes CASSSVLGGGGTGELFF.

The chain is built from TRBV11-2 and TRBJ1-2; D is perhaps TRBD1 (6 bases). V dropped 2 bases and J dropped 5 bases, with 24 bases sitting between them. The CDR3 contains 18 residues. Germline V gene lookup returns CDR1 SGHAT and CDR2 FQNNGV. The CDR3 sequence is CASSLIISGDPGPYGYTF. The CDR3 DNA sequence: TGTGCCAGCAGCTTAATTATATCAGGGGATCCCGGCCCGTATGGCTACACCTTC.

The rearrangement links TRBV19 to TRBJ1-5; possible D gene TRBD1, 6 bases. The CDR3 contains 13 residues. Trimming left V 4 bases short and J 6 bases short, with 10 bases between. CDR1 LNHDA and CDR2 SQIVND come from the germline V gene (reference sequence). The CDR3 sequence: CASSTPGAQPQHF. CDR3 DNA: TGTGCCAGTAGTACGCCAGGGGCTCAGCCCCAGCATTTT.

The rearrangement links TRBV10-3 to TRBJ2-7, with a tentative D call TRBD2 (7 bases). Germline assignment: CDR1 ENHRY and CDR2 SYGVKD. This CDR3 has 15 amino acids. Trimming pared 7 bases from V and 5 bases from J, leaving 21 bases between. The CDR3 DNA reads as TGTGCCATCACGGGAGGCGGGGGCTCCAAGGACGAGCAGTACTTC. Protein sequence: CAITGGGGSKDEQYF.

J is TRBJ1-5 and V is TRBV10-3; 9 nucleotides agree with TRBD1. Germline-derived CDR1 and CDR2 are ENHRY and SYGVKD. Trimming removed 6 bases from V and 9 bases from J; junction bases left unmatched: 9. CDR3 size: 14 residues. The DNA of the CDR3 is TGTGCCATCAGGGGACAGGGCGTGAGTGGGCCCCAGCATTTT. This codes for CAIRGQGVSGPQHF.

This clone was picked up one time. J is TRBJ1-4 and V is TRBV5-5; D is unclear. Germline V gene sequence: CDR1 SGHKS, CDR2 YYEKEE (reference sequence). The CDR3 is made up of 15 amino acids. The germline V and J ends were trimmed by 2 bases and 10 bases, with 18 bases remaining between them. Here the CDR3 reads CASSFSGGSIGKLFF. CDR3 DNA sequence: TGTGCCAGCAGCTTCTCTGGAGGATCCATAGGAAAACTGTTTTTT. Full variable domain (missing parts from reference TRBV5-5 and TRBJ1-4): DAGVTQSPTHLIKTRGQQVTLRCSPISGHKSVSWYQQVLGQGPQFIFQYYEKEERGRGNFPDRFSARQFPNYSSELNVNALLLGDSALYLCASSFSGGSIGKLFFGSGTQLSVL.

This clone turned up a few times. V is TRBV14 and J is TRBJ1-3, with D unresolved. V gave up 5 bases and J gave up 1 base, with 9 bases separating them. The CDR3 is 14 amino acids. The germline gives CDR1 SGHDN, CDR2 FVKESK. The CDR3 DNA is TGTGCCAGCAGCTATACCAGATCTGGAAACACCATATATTTT. Translation gives CASSYTRSGNTIYF.

The chain has TRBV6-5 and TRBJ1-1; no firm D call. The CDR3 has 12 residues. Trimming left V 7 bases short and J 11 bases short, with 17 bases between. The germline V gene has CDR1 MNHEY and CDR2 SVGAGI. The CDR3 here is CASIGRRARAFF. In DNA form, the CDR3 reads TGTGCCAGCATCGGGCGGAGGGCCAGGGCTTTCTTT.

This clone appeared once. The chain recombines TRBV30 with TRBJ1-6; 8 nucleotides match TRBD1. The germline V gene encodes CDR1 GTSNPN and CDR2 SVGIG (reference sequence). The V and J ends lost 0 bases and 9 bases, in that order; junction bases with no gene match: 1. The CDR3 is 13 residues long. The CDR3 spells CAWSVQGVSPLHF. CDR3 in DNA: TGTGCCTGGAGTGTACAGGGGGTTTCACCCCTCCACTTT.

V usage is TRBV19 and J usage is TRBJ1-2; D uncertain. CDR1 LNHDA and CDR2 SQIVND come from the germline V gene (reference sequence). V lost 1 base and J lost 4, with 13 bases in between. The CDR3 covers 15 residues. This CDR3 reads CASSIGRSLGYGYTF. The DNA for the CDR3 is TGTGCCAGTAGTATAGGGCGGTCTTTGGGCTATGGCTACACCTTC.

The V gene is TRBV7-6, the J gene TRBJ2-1; a weak D match, TRBD1 (6 bases). V lost 5 bases and J 3 bases, leaving 14 bases between the germline ends. The germline CDR1 and CDR2 sequences are SGHVS and FNYEAQ. The CDR3 contains 15 residues. CDR3 bases: TGTGCCAGCAGCCCCCGGACAGCCTACTACAATGAGCAGTTCTTC. Translation: CASSPRTAYYNEQFF.

This chain uses TRBV5-8 with TRBJ1-5; weak D call: TRBD1 (6 bases). V was clipped by 3 bases and J by 4 bases, with 20 bases between them. The CDR3 runs 17 residues. Germline V gene sequence: CDR1 SGHTS, CDR2 YDEGEE. The chain's CDR3 is CASSSFPGQTYNQPQHF. CDR3 sequence (DNA): TGTGCCAGCAGCTCCTTTCCCGGACAGACCTATAATCAGCCCCAGCATTTT.

The V call is TRBV5-1, the J call TRBJ2-3; 8 positions agree with TRBD2. CDR1 is SGHRS and CDR2 is YFSETQ in the germline V gene. This CDR3 spans 14 amino acids. V gave up 3 bases and J gave up 5 bases; unmatched junction bases: 5. The CDR3 nucleotides read TGCGCCAGCAGCTCCCGGGGGGGCGGAGATACGCAGTATTTT. Amino acids: CASSSRGGGDTQYF.

Worth noting for this clone: The sample contains more than one DNA sequence encoding this CDR3. V usage is TRBV7-2 and J usage is TRBJ1-2, with D perhaps TRBD1 (6 bases). The V and J ends lost 6 bases and 2 bases respectively, with 10 bases between them. Germline V gene lookup returns CDR1 SGHTA and CDR2 FQGNSA. There are 13 residues in the CDR3. The CDR3 sequence: CASSPDRNYGYTF. The CDR3 region has the DNA TGTGCCAGCAGTCCCGACAGGAACTATGGCTACACCTTC.